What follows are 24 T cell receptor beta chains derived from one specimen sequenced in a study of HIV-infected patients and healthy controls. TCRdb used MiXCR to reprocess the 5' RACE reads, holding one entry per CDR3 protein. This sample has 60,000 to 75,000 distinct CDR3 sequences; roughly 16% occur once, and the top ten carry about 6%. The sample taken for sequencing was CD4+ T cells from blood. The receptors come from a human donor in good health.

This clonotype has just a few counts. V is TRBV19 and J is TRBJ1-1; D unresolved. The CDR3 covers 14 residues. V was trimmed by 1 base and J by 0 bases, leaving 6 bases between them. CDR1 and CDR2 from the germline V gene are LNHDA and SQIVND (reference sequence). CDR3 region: CASSIAGLNTEAFF. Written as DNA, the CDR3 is TGTGCCAGTAGTATAGCCGGGCTGAACACTGAAGCTTTCTTT.

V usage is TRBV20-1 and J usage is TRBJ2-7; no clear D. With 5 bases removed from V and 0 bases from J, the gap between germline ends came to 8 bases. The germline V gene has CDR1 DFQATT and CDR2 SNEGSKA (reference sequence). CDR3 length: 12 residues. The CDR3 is CSAPFSSYEQYF. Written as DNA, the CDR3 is TGCAGTGCTCCCTTCAGCTCCTACGAGCAGTACTTC.

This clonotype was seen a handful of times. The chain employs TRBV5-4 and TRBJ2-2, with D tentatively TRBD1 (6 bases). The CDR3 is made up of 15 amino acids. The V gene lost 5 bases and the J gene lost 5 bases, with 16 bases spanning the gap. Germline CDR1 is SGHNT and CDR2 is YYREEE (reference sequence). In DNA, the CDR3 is TGTGCCAGCAGTAGCAAGTCCAGGGGAACCGGGGAGCTGTTTTTT. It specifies CASSSKSRGTGELFF.

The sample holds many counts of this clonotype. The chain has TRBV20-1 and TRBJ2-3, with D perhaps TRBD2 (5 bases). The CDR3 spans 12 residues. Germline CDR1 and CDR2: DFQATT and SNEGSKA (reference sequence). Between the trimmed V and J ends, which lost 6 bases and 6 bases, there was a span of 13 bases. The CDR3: CSAAPRADTQYF. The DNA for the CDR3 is TGCAGTGCCGCTCCGCGGGCGGATACGCAGTATTTT.

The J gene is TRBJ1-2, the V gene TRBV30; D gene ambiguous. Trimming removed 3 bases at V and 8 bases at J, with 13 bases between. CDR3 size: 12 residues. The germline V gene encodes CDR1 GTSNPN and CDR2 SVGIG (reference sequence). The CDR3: CAWRLTSGGYTF. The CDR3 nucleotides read TGTGCCTGGAGGCTTACTAGTGGCGGCTACACCTTC.

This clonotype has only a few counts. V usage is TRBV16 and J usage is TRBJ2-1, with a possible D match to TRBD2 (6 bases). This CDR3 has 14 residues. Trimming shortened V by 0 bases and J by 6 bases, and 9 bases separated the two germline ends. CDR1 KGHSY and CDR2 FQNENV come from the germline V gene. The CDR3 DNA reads TGTGCCAGCAGCCAATCGATAGCGGCCAATGAGCAGTTCTTC. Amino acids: CASSQSIAANEQFF.

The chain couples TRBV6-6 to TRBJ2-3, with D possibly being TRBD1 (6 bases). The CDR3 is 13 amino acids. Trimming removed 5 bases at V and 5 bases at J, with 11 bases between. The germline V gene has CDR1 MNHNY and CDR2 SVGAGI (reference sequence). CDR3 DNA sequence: TGTGCCAGCAGTCTCAAAGGGGGAGATACGCAGTATTTT. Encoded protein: CASSLKGGDTQYF.

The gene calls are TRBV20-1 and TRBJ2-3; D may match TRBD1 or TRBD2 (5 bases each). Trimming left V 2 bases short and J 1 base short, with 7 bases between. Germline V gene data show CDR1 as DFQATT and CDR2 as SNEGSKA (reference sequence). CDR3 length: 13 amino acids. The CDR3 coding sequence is TGCAGTGCTAGAATGGGGGGCACAGATACGCAGTATTTT. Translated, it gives CSARMGGTDTQYF.

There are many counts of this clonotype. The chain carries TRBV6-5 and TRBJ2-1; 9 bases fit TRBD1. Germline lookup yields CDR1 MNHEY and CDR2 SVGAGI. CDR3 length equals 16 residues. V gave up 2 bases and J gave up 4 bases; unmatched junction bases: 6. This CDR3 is CASSYRNDRGYNEQFF. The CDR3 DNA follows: TGTGCCAGCAGTTACCGCAACGACAGGGGGTACAATGAGCAGTTCTTC.

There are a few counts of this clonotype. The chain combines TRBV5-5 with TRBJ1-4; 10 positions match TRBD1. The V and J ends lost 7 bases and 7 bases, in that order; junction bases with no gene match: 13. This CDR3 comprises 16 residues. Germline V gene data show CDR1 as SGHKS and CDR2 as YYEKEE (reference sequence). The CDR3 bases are TGTGCCAGCGTGCTGGTCCCGGGACAGGGGACTGAAAAACTGTTTTTT. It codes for CASVLVPGQGTEKLFF.

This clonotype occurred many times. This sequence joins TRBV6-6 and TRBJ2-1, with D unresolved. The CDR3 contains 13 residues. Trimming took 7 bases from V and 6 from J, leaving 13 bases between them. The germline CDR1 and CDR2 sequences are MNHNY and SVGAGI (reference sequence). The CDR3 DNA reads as TGTGCCAGCACCTTGACGCGACTCAATGAGCAGTTCTTC. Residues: CASTLTRLNEQFF.

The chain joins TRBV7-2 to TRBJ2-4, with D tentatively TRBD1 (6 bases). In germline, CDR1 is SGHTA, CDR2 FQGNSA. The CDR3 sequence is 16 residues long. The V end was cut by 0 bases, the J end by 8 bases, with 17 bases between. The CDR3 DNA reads TGTGCCAGCAGCTTAGCTGGGGGCTTGTTTTTAGACATTCAGTACTTC. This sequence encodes CASSLAGGLFLDIQYF.

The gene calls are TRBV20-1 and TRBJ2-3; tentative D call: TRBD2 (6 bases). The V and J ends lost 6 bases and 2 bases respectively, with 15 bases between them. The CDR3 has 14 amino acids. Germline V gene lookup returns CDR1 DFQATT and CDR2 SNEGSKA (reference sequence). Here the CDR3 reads CSAPKSGYTDTQYF. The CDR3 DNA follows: TGCAGTGCCCCGAAGAGCGGGTACACAGATACGCAGTATTTT.

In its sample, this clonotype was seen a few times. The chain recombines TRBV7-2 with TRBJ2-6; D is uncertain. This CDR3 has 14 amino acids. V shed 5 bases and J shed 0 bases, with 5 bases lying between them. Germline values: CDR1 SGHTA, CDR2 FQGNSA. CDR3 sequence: CASSPRSGANVLTF. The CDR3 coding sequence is TGTGCCAGCAGCCCCCGCTCTGGGGCCAACGTCCTGACTTTC. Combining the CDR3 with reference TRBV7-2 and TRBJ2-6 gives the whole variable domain GAGVSQSPSNKVTEKGKDVELRCDPISGHTALYWYRQSLGQGLEFLIYFQGNSAPDKSGLPSDRFSAERTGGSVSTLTIQRTQQEDSAVYLCASSPRSGANVLTFGAGSRLTVL.

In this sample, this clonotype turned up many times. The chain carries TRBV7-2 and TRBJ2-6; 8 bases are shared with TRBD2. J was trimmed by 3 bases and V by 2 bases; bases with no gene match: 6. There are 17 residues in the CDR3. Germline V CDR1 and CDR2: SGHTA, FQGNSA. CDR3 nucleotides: TGTGCCAGCAGCTTAAAACGGGGGGGAGGTGGGGCCAACGTCCTGACTTTC. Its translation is CASSLKRGGGGANVLTF.

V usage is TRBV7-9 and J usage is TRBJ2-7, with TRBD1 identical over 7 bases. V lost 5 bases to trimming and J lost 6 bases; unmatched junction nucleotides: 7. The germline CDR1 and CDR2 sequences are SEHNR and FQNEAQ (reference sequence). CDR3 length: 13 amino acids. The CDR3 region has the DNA TGTGCCAGCAGCGCCAGACAGGGCACCGAGCAGTACTTC. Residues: CASSARQGTEQYF.

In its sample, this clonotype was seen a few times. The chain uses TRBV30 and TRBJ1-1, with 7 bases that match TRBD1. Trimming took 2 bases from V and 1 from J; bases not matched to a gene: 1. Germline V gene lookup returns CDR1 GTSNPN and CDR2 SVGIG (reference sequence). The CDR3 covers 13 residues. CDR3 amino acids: CAWSRTGNTEAFF. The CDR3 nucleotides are TGTGCCTGGAGTAGGACAGGGAACACTGAAGCTTTCTTT.

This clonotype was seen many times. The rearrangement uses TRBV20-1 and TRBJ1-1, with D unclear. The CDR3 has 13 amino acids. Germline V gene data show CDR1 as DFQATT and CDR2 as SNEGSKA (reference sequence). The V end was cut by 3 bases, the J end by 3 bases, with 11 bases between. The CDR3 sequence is CSASRDRDTEAFF. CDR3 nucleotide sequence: TGCAGTGCTAGCAGAGACCGGGACACTGAAGCTTTCTTT.

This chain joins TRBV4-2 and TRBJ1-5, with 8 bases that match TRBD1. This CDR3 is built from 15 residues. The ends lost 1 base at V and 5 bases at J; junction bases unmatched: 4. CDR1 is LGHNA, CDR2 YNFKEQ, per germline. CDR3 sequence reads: CASSQGQGPYQPQHF. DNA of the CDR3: TGTGCCAGCAGCCAAGGACAGGGGCCTTATCAGCCCCAGCATTTT.

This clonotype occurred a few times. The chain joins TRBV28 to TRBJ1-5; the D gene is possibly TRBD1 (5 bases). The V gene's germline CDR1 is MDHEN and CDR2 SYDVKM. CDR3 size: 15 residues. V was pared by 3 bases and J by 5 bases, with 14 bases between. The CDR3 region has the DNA TGTGCCAGCAGTTTTATCCGCAGGGACGATCAGCCCCAGCATTTT. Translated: CASSFIRRDDQPQHF.

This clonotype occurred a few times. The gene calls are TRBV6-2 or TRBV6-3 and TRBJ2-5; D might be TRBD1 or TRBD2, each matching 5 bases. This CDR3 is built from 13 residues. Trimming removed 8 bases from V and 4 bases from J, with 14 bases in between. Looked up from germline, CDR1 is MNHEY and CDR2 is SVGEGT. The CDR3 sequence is CASAPKGRETQYF. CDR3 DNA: TGTGCCAGCGCACCCAAGGGGAGAGAGACCCAGTACTTC.

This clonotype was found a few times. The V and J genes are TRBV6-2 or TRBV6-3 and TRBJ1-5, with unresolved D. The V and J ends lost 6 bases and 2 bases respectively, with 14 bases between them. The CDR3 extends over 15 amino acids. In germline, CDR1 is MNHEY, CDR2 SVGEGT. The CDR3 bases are TGTGCCAGCAGACCCCAAACGGGCCGCAATCAGCCCCAGCATTTT. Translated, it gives CASRPQTGRNQPQHF.

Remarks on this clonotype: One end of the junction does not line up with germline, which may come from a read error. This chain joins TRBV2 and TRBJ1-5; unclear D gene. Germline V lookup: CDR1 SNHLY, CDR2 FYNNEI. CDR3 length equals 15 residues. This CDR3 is CASSEDGLSSQPQHF. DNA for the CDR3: TGTGCCAGCAGCGAGGACGGACTTAGCAGTCAGCCCCAGCATTTT.

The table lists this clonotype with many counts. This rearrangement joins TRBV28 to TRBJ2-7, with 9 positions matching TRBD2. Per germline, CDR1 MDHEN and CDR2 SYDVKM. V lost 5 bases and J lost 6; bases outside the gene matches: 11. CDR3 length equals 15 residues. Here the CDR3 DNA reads TGTGCCAGCAGTGGAATGACTAGCGGAGTACGCGAGCAGTACTTC. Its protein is CASSGMTSGVREQYF.